The entry below describes one TCR beta chain. This specimen comes from a study of blood T cell repertoires in COVID-19. Looking at the study overall: Spain, Italy and the United States supplied samples that represented acute and convalescent COVID-19. From T cells, B-cell-depleted T cells, or PBMCs came the material, which was cDNA or gDNA.

Authors' data handling: Counts of nucleated cells, estimated from reference gene primer amplification, were obtained. The protocol was immunoSEQ multiplex PCR, while the TCRdb copy is restricted to in-frame clones and leaves out a portion. Clonal size and the V and J genes are those of that table, whereas D and trimming came from the DNA. The sample lists more than 100,000 clones; roughly nine tenths were seen once. Per the germline V gene, CDR1 is MNHEY and CDR2 is SVGEGT. The CDR3 loop spans 16 amino acids. Losses at the gene ends were 0 bases for V and 11 bases for J; bases not matched to a gene: 14.

This TCR was sampled from a man in his fifties in a cohort sampled during active COVID-19. Sequencing input: peripheral blood. The V gene is TRBV6-2 or TRBV6-3, the J gene TRBJ1-1, with 8 bases lining up with TRBD1. CDR3: CASSYSTGGTGRRAFF. CDR3 nucleotides: TGTGCCAGCAGTTACTCGACGGGCGGGACAGGAAGGAGGGCTTTCTTT.